This TCR beta chain was sequenced for a study of preoperative IRX-2 immunotherapy in early breast cancer. Method: immunoSEQ multiplex PCR; TCRdb's copy keeps in-frame clones and lacks some. The table shows under 15,000 clones, with around 90% occurring only once. Sample treatment: preoperative locoregional IRX-2 cytokine immunotherapy. Samples came from a phase Ib trial of preoperative locoregional IRX-2 cytokine immunotherapy. The germline V gene has CDR1 SGHNT and CDR2 YYREEE (reference sequence). The CDR3 consists of 15 residues. Trimming cost V 6 bases and J 2 bases, with 17 bases left between them.

The genes are TRBV5-4 and TRBJ1-2; D perhaps matches TRBD1 (5 bases). This receptor was identified in a human donor with breast cancer. This sample was obtained from a patient treated with IRX-2 immunotherapy. As DNA, the CDR3 is TGTGCCAGCACCATCGCGGCAGGGCCCAACTATGGCTACACCTTC. Its translation is CASTIAAGPNYGYTF.